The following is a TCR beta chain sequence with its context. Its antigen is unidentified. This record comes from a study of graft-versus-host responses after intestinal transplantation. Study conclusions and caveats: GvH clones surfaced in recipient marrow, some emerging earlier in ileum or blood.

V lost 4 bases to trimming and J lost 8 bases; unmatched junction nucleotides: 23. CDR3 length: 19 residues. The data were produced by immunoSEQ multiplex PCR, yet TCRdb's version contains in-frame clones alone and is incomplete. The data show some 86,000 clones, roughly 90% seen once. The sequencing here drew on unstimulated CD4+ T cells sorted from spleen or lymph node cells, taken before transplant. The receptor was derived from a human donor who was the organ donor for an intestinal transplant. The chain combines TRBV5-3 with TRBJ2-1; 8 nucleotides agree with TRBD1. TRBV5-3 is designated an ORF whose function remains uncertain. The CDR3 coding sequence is TGTGCCAGAAGCCACACCCCCCAAACAGGGGGTCCGAGAATCGATGAGCAGTTCTTC. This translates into CARSHTPQTGGPRIDEQFF.